The following is a T cell receptor (beta chain) sequence with its context. These data originate in a study of blood T cell repertoires in COVID-19. About the study: PBMCs, B-cell-depleted T cells, or T cells were the source of the cDNA or gDNA that made up the material.

TCRdb keeps only in-frame clones here, not all; method: immunoSEQ multiplex PCR. The repertoire includes fewer than 90,000 clones, about 88% of them detected once, and 3.9% sits in the top ten. CDR1 is SGHNT, CDR2 YYREEE, per germline (reference sequence). The CDR3 consists of 13 residues. The trim removed 4 bases at V and 7 bases at J, leaving 4 bases unmatched. The chain links TRBV5-4 to TRBJ2-2; 7 bases agree with TRBD1. Sequencing was done on a sample of peripheral blood. The TCR originated in a man between 65 and 79 years old with active COVID-19. CDR3: CASSPGQDGELFF. As DNA, the CDR3 is TGTGCCAGCAGCCCCGGACAGGACGGGGAGCTGTTTTTT.